This entry describes one TCR beta chain. The antigen remains undetermined. This specimen belongs to a study of early T cells in non-severe SARS-CoV-2 infection. Notes on the study in general: Private and CD4 specificities were missed by VDJdb matching, skewed to anti-spike CD8.

Germline CDR1 and CDR2: MDHEN and SYDVKM. This CDR3 is 15 amino acids long. Individual cDNA molecules each received unique molecular identifiers attached to them. MiXCR, run by TCRdb on the 5' RACE reads, gives a single entry per CDR3 protein. This sample has about 61,000 distinct CDR3 sequences, with approximately 12% found just once. The sample in question was whole blood, obtained at baseline. The chain combines TRBV28 with TRBJ1-5, with 9 nucleotides matching TRBD1. This TCR was recovered from an adult who was a healthcare worker with PCR-confirmed SARS-CoV-2 infection or an uninfected control (not recorded which). The donor label of this sample is uncertain. The CDR3 DNA reads as TGTACGGTGCAGGACAGGGGAGGGAGCAATCAGCCCCAGCATTTT. This gives the protein CTVQDRGGSNQPQHF. Drawing the rest from reference TRBV28 and TRBJ1-5, the complete variable domain is DVKVTQSSRYLVKRTGEKVFLECVQDMDHENMFWYRQDPGLGLRLIYFSYDVKMKEKGDIPEGYSVSREKKERFSLILESASTNQTSMYLCTVQDRGGSNQPQHFGDGTRLSIL.